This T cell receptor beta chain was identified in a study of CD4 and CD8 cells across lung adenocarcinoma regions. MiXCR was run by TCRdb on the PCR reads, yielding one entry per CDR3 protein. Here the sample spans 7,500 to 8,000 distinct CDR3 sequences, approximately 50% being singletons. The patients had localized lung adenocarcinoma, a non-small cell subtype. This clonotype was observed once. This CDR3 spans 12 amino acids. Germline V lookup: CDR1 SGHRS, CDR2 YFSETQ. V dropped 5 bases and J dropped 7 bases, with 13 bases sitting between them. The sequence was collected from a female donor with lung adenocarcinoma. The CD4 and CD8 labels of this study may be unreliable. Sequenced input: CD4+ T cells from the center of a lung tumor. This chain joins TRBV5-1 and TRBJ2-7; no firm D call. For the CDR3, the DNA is TGCGCCAGCAGGTCCCCCAGCTGGGAGCAGTACTTC. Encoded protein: CASRSPSWEQYF.